This section outlines one T cell receptor (beta chain) sequence together with its context. Deep-level running was used for the assay. Here immunoSEQ multiplex PCR was the method, and the copy in TCRdb shows in-frame clones only, minus some. Counted here are 450,000 to 550,000 clones, 60% to 85% occurring once; the ten biggest clones make up over 10%. The unsorted samples took tens of millions of PBMCs to get genomic DNA. The germline V and J ends were trimmed by 1 base and 9 bases, with 8 bases remaining between them. Germline lookup yields CDR1 SGHRS and CDR2 YFSETQ. CDR3 length: 12 residues. The record originates from a study of shared clonotypes between healthy human individuals.

The chain links TRBV5-1 to TRBJ2-1; D is ambiguous. The sequence derives from a middle-aged woman in good health. Some clones in this sample may be carry-over from other donors' samples. Sequenced input: PBMCs. The CDR3 spells CASSLNLVEQFF. The CDR3 bases are TGCGCCAGCAGCTTGAATCTCGTTGAGCAGTTCTTC.